The rows below give T cell receptor beta chains drawn from one sample of a study of T cell clonotyping in hematopoietic cell transplantation. The assay was immunoSEQ multiplex PCR, and TCRdb's table has in-frame clones only and misses some. The sample includes over 6,500 clones, about 39% of them seen just once. The input for sequencing was peripheral blood mononuclear cells, taken 30 days after allogeneic stem cell transplant. These receptors were taken from a female patient aged 55-70 years who had an allogeneic stem cell transplant, so the T cells may come from the graft donor. Some clones in this sample may be carry-over from other donors' samples. Both conserved end residues are part of each CDR3. Fields, in order: J gene, D gene, V gene, clone size, CDR3 DNA, CDR3 protein. D genes are given only for firm matches. Some rows mark clone size as missing; the rest say once, few, many or name a class of expanded clone.

j_call: TRBJ2-7
d_call: NA
v_call: TRBV6-5
clone_size: medium-sized
cdr3_nt: TGTGCCAGCAGTACGGGGTTCAACGAGCAGTACTTC
cdr3_aa: CASSTGFNEQYF

j_call: TRBJ1-1
d_call: NA
v_call: TRBV11-3
clone_size: large
cdr3_nt: TGTGCCAGCAGCTTAGGACCGGTTGGATACACTGAAGCTTTCTTT
cdr3_aa: CASSLGPVGYTEAFF

j_call: TRBJ1-1
d_call: NA
v_call: TRBV30
clone_size: NA
cdr3_nt: TGTGCCTGGGCGGGGACGGCGAACACTGAAGCTTTCTTT
cdr3_aa: CAWAGTANTEAFF

j_call: TRBJ2-5
d_call: NA
v_call: TRBV7-2
clone_size: NA
cdr3_nt: TGTGCCAGCAGCGCAGACGGGTGGGGAGGGGGCCAAGAGACCCAGTACTTC
cdr3_aa: CASSADGWGGGQETQYF

j_call: TRBJ2-3
d_call: NA
v_call: TRBV15
clone_size: few
cdr3_nt: TGTGCCACCAGCAGAGACGGTTCCACAGATACGCAGTATTTT
cdr3_aa: CATSRDGSTDTQYF

j_call: TRBJ1-5
d_call: NA
v_call: TRBV30
clone_size: few
cdr3_nt: TGTGCCTGGAGTCGTGAGCCCAATCAGCCCCAGCATTTT
cdr3_aa: CAWSREPNQPQHF

j_call: TRBJ1-2
d_call: NA
v_call: TRBV30
clone_size: NA
cdr3_nt: TGTGCCTGGAGTGTTGGGGGTGACGGCTACACCTTC
cdr3_aa: CAWSVGGDGYTF

j_call: TRBJ2-5
d_call: NA
v_call: TRBV4-1
clone_size: NA
cdr3_nt: TGCGCCAGCAGCCAAGGGCTAACTCAAGAGACCCAGTACTTC
cdr3_aa: CASSQGLTQETQYF

j_call: TRBJ2-7
d_call: TRBD1
v_call: TRBV30
clone_size: NA
cdr3_nt: TGTGCCTGGAAGACAGGGCCCTACGAGCAGTACTTC
cdr3_aa: CAWKTGPYEQYF

j_call: TRBJ2-7
d_call: TRBD2
v_call: TRBV5-6
clone_size: NA
cdr3_nt: TGTGCCAGCAGATTCCTCGGGACTACCCTCTACGAGCAGTACTTC
cdr3_aa: CASRFLGTTLYEQYF

j_call: TRBJ1-3
d_call: NA
v_call: TRBV30
clone_size: NA
cdr3_nt: TGTGCCTGGACAGGGGCTATTGGAAACACCATATATTTT
cdr3_aa: CAWTGAIGNTIYF

j_call: TRBJ1-2
d_call: TRBD1
v_call: TRBV28
clone_size: NA
cdr3_nt: TGTGCCAGCAGTCCGGGACAGGGGGGATTATATGGCTACACCTTC
cdr3_aa: CASSPGQGGLYGYTF

j_call: TRBJ2-2
d_call: TRBD1
v_call: TRBV6-5
clone_size: NA
cdr3_nt: TGTGCCAGCAGTTACTCCGACAGGGTCAACACCGGGGAGCTGTTTTTT
cdr3_aa: CASSYSDRVNTGELFF

j_call: TRBJ2-5
d_call: NA
v_call: TRBV11-2
clone_size: NA
cdr3_nt: TGTGCCAGCAGCTTAGCTTTGCCGACCACCGGAGAGACCCAGTACTTC
cdr3_aa: CASSLALPTTGETQYF

j_call: TRBJ1-2
d_call: NA
v_call: TRBV14
clone_size: NA
cdr3_nt: TGTGCCAGCAGTAGGGGGGATGGCTACACCTTC
cdr3_aa: CASSRGDGYTF

j_call: TRBJ1-5
d_call: NA
v_call: TRBV19
clone_size: NA
cdr3_nt: TGTGCCAGTAGTAAGACAGGTAACGGCAATCAGCCCCAGCATTTT
cdr3_aa: CASSKTGNGNQPQHF

j_call: TRBJ2-7
d_call: NA
v_call: TRBV10-3
clone_size: few
cdr3_nt: TGTGCCATCAGCCCGGGGCAGGGACTCGCCTACGAGCAGTACTTC
cdr3_aa: CAISPGQGLAYEQYF

j_call: TRBJ2-6
d_call: NA
v_call: TRBV25-1
clone_size: NA
cdr3_nt: TGTGCCAGCACTCCGGGACGGGCATCTGGGGCCAACGTCCTGACTTTT
cdr3_aa: CASTPGRASGANVLTF

j_call: TRBJ1-1
d_call: NA
v_call: TRBV6-6
clone_size: NA
cdr3_nt: TGTGCCAGCGGTTGGGGCACTGAAGCTTTCTTT
cdr3_aa: CASGWGTEAFF

j_call: TRBJ2-5
d_call: NA
v_call: TRBV19
clone_size: NA
cdr3_nt: TGTGCCTGCGACTCTGGGGGCGAAGAGACCCAGTACTTC
cdr3_aa: CACDSGGEETQYF

j_call: TRBJ1-6
d_call: NA
v_call: TRBV6-5
clone_size: NA
cdr3_nt: TGTGCCAGCAGTTACTCGACGGTTGAACTGAATTCACCCCTCCACTTT
cdr3_aa: CASSYSTVELNSPLHF

j_call: TRBJ1-2
d_call: TRBD1
v_call: TRBV30
clone_size: NA
cdr3_nt: TGTGCCTGGAGCGGGACAGGCCTTTCACATGGCTACACCTTC
cdr3_aa: CAWSGTGLSHGYTF

j_call: TRBJ2-1
d_call: NA
v_call: TRBV28
clone_size: few
cdr3_nt: TGTGCCAGCAGTCGAGGCAGCGGCCCCGGCCAAGGGGATGAGCAGTTCTTC
cdr3_aa: CASSRGSGPGQGDEQFF

j_call: TRBJ1-1
d_call: NA
v_call: TRBV9
clone_size: NA
cdr3_nt: TGTGCCAGCAGCGCGGCCGGGGGTGAAGCTTTCTTT
cdr3_aa: CASSAAGGEAFF